This TCR beta chain was observed in a study of spatial heterogeneity in lung cancer. Across the whole study: Alpha-chain detections were consistently fewer than beta-chain detections among the sequences.

As for time point: sample taken at primary tumor resection. Tumor, nontumor lung or frozen PBMC supplied whole RNA that was sequenced unsorted. The donors, about 74 patients with untreated early-stage non-small cell lung cancer, provided the samples. TCRdb itself ran the 5' RACE reads through MiXCR, one entry per CDR3 protein. The top ten hold 25% to 30% of the sample, which has about 36,000 distinct CDR3 sequences, 4% to 6% seen once. This clonotype was observed many times. Its antigen is as yet unknown. The CDR3 covers 15 residues. V was clipped by 0 bases and J by 5 bases, with 13 bases between them. Study-wide results and limits: Resection saw ubiquitous expanded tumor TCRs appear in blood more than follow-up did.

This TCR was recovered from a female donor with early-stage non-small cell lung cancer. This chain joins TRBV12-3 or TRBV12-4 and TRBJ2-5; possibly TRBD2 for D (5 bases). The sample in question was PBMCs, obtained at surgery. The CDR3, as DNA: TGTGCCAGCAGTTTAGCGATGGCTAGCTGGGAGACCCAGTACTTC. Its translation: CASSLAMASWETQYF.